The rows below give T cell receptor beta chains drawn from one sample of a study of cytomegalovirus exposure and HLA in healthy donors. TCRdb's table, derived via immunoSEQ multiplex PCR, lists solely in-frame clones and lacks some. The sample consists of about 180,000 clones, 79% of them appearing once. Sequenced sample: PBMCs. These receptors all come from a middle-aged woman in good health and CMV-seronegative. Both conserved end residues are part of each CDR3. D genes are given only for firm matches. Only some rows state a clone size, as once, few, many or a class for expanded clones.

. TRBJ1-2 TRBV5-4 . CASSLSSLFYGYTF TGTGCCAGCAGCTTGAGTAGCCTCTTCTATGGCTACACCTTC
. TRBJ1-5 TRBV5-1 . CASSLGGGGQPQHF TGCGCCAGCAGCTTAGGGGGGGGAGGTCAGCCCCAGCATTTT
. TRBJ1-2 TRBV14 . CASSQVVRDGYTF TGTGCCAGCAGCCAAGTCGTGCGGGATGGCTACACCTTC
once TRBJ2-7 TRBV19 TRBD2 CASSPRVGRGEQYF TGTGCCAGTAGTCCTCGGGTAGGGAGGGGCGAGCAGTACTTC
few TRBJ1-2 TRBV6-5 TRBD1 CASSPRQGASYGYTF TGTGCCAGCAGTCCCCGACAGGGGGCGTCCTATGGCTACACCTTC
few TRBJ2-7 TRBV13 TRBD1 CASSPSTLGTGLDEQYF TGTGCCAGCAGCCCTTCAACCCTCGGGACAGGGCTCGACGAGCAGTACTTC
. TRBJ2-3 TRBV5-1 TRBD2 CASSLKSSGGVDTQYF TGCGCCAGCAGCTTGAAGTCTAGCGGGGGGGTAGATACGCAGTATTTT
. TRBJ2-3 TRBV28 . CATQDLSQDTQYF TGTGCCACACAAGACTTGTCACAAGATACGCAGTATTTT
. TRBJ2-1 TRBV2 TRBD2 CASTLGTSGDGDEQFF TGTGCCAGCACTTTGGGGACTAGCGGGGATGGTGATGAGCAGTTCTTC
. TRBJ1-2 TRBV19 TRBD1 CASSPRQGVFGYGYTF TGTGCCAGTAGTCCTCGACAGGGCGTGTTCGGCTATGGCTACACCTTC
. TRBJ2-7 TRBV5-1 . CASSLVSIGEQYF TGCGCCAGCAGCTTGGTTTCCATCGGCGAGCAGTACTTC
. TRBJ2-5 TRBV19 . CASSRQMQETQYF TGTGCCAGTAGTAGACAGATGCAAGAGACCCAGTACTTC
. TRBJ2-2 TRBV18 . CASSPLQVQELFF TGTGCCAGCTCACCACTTCAGGTGCAGGAGCTGTTTTTT
. TRBJ2-5 TRBV5-1 TRBD2 CASSITSVQETQYF TGCGCCAGCAGCATCACTAGCGTCCAAGAGACCCAGTACTTC
. TRBJ2-3 TRBV10-1 . CASSGLVTDTQYF TGCGCCAGCAGTGGACTAGTCACAGATACGCAGTATTTT
. TRBJ2-1 TRBV28 TRBD2 CASSPAGETSYNEQFF TGTGCCAGCAGTCCAGCGGGAGAGACCTCCTACAATGAGCAGTTCTTC
. TRBJ1-5 TRBV14 TRBD1 CASSWTGGQPQHF TGTGCCAGCAGCTGGACAGGGGGCCAGCCCCAGCATTTT
once TRBJ1-2 TRBV11-2 . CASSLDLRGSYGYTF TGTGCCAGCAGCTTAGATCTAAGGGGAAGCTATGGCTACACCTTC
. TRBJ2-3 TRBV2 . CASTPGTTDTQYF TGTGCCAGCACCCCTGGGACTACAGATACGCAGTATTTT
once TRBJ2-7 TRBV15 TRBD2 CATTPTSGSYEQYF TGTGCCACCACCCCGACTAGCGGGAGCTACGAGCAGTACTTC
. TRBJ1-5 TRBV7-6 TRBD1 CASSPGQGLSQPQHF TGTGCCAGCAGCCCCGGACAGGGTCTTAGTCAGCCCCAGCATTTT
. TRBJ2-7 TRBV28 TRBD2 CASSLSGSSYEQYF TGTGCCAGCAGTCTTAGCGGGAGCTCCTACGAGCAGTACTTC
. TRBJ2-7 TRBV9 TRBD2 CASSVGRGSYEQYF TGTGCCAGCAGCGTGGGGCGGGGGTCTTACGAGCAGTACTTC
. TRBJ1-6 TRBV5-4 TRBD1 CASSLGQGASYNSPLHF TGTGCCAGCAGCTTGGGACAGGGGGCCTCCTATAATTCACCCCTCCACTTT
once TRBJ2-3 TRBV7-9 . CASSLAAGPQSTQYF TGTGCCAGCAGCTTAGCAGCTGGGCCCCAGTCTACGCAGTATTTT
. TRBJ2-1 TRBV28 . CASSPTPIPVPYNEQFF TGTGCCAGCAGTCCAACTCCAATACCTGTTCCCTACAATGAGCAGTTCTTC
. TRBJ2-7 TRBV28 TRBD1 CASRLAGQGQVWPYEQYF TGTGCCAGCCGATTAGCCGGACAGGGGCAAGTGTGGCCCTACGAGCAGTACTTC
. TRBJ2-2 TRBV29-1 TRBD1 CSVGGTGASNTGELFF TGCAGCGTTGGAGGGACAGGGGCGTCGAACACCGGGGAGCTGTTTTTT
. TRBJ1-2 TRBV5-8 . CASRTRDINYGYTF TGTGCCAGCAGGACCCGGGACATTAACTATGGCTACACCTTC
. TRBJ2-3 TRBV7-9 . CASSPTRTTTDTQYF TGTGCCAGCAGCCCCACCCGGACTACCACAGATACGCAGTATTTT
many TRBJ1-1 TRBV27 . CASSFMAGRAFF TGTGCCAGCAGTTTTATGGCGGGTCGGGCTTTCTTT
. TRBJ2-1 TRBV11-3 TRBD2 CASSLERLAGQSYNEQFF TGTGCCAGCAGCTTAGAAAGACTAGCGGGGCAGTCCTACAATGAGCAGTTCTTC
. TRBJ2-3 TRBV11-3 . CASSFQGTDTQYF TGTGCCAGCAGCTTCCAGGGTACAGATACGCAGTATTTT
. TRBJ2-1 TRBV20-1 . CSAPAADEQFF TGCAGTGCCCCCGCGGCTGATGAGCAGTTCTTC
. TRBJ1-5 TRBV30 . CAWSEAGPNQPQHF TGTGCCTGGAGTGAGGCAGGGCCTAATCAGCCCCAGCATTTT
. TRBJ2-1 TRBV5-1 TRBD2 CASSPSGGAYNEQFF TGCGCCAGCAGCCCTAGCGGGGGGGCCTACAATGAGCAGTTCTTC
. TRBJ2-1 TRBV7-3 TRBD2 CASSLRASGRGYNEQFF TGTGCCAGCAGCTTACGGGCTAGCGGGAGGGGATACAATGAGCAGTTCTTC
. TRBJ2-1 TRBV6-1 . CASGGAGNEQFF TGTGCCAGCGGGGGGGCCGGGAATGAGCAGTTCTTC
. TRBJ2-3 TRBV2 TRBD2 CASRERTSGPSTDTQYF TGTGCCAGCAGGGAAAGGACTAGCGGCCCTAGCACAGATACGCAGTATTTT
. TRBJ1-1 TRBV7-8 . CASSRRVAGVSEAFF TGTGCCAGCAGCAGGCGGGTGGCAGGGGTATCGGAAGCTTTCTTT
. TRBJ2-3 TRBV5-6 TRBD1 CASSYPGTGGMDTQYF TGTGCCAGCAGCTATCCCGGGACAGGGGGCATGGATACGCAGTATTTT
once TRBJ1-3 TRBV19 . CASNPDRGNTIYF TGTGCCAGTAATCCCGACAGGGGAAACACCATATATTTT